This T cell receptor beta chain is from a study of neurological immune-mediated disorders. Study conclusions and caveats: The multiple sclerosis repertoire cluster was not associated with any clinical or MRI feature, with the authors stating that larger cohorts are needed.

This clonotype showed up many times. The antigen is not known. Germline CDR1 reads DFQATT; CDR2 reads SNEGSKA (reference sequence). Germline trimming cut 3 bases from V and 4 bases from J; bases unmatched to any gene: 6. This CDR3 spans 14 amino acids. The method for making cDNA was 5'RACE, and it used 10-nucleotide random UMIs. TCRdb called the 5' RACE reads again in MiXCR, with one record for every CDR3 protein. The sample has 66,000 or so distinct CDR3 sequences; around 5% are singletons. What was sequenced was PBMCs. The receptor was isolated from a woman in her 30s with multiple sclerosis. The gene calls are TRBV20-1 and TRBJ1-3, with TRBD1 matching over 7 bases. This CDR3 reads CSASVQGLGNTIYF. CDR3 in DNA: TGCAGTGCTAGTGTACAGGGGTTGGGAAACACCATATATTTT.